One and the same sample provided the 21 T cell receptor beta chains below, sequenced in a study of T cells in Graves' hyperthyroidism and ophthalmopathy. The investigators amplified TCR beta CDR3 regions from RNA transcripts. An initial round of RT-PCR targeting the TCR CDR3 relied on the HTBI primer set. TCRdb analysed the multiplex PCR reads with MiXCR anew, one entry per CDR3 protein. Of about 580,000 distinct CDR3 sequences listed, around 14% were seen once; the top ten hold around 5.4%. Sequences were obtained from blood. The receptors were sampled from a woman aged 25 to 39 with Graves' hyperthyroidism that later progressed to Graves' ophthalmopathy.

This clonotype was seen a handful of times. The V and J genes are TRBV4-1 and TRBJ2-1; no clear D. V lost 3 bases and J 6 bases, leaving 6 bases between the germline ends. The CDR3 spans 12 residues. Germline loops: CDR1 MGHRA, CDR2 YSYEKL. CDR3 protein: CASSHNINEQFF. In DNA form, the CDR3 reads TGCGCCAGCAGCCATAATATCAATGAGCAGTTCTTC.

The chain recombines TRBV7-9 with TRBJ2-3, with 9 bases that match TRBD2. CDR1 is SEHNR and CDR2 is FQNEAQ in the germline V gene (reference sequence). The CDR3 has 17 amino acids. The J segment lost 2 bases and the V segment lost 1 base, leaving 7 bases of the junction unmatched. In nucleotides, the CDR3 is TGTGCCAGCAGCTTAGGTGTGGCTAGCGGGAACACAGATACGCAGTATTTT. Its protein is CASSLGVASGNTDTQYF. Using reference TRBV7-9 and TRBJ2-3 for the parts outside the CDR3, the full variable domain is DTGVSQNPRHKITKRGQNVTFRCDPISEHNRLYWYRQTLGQGPEFLTYFQNEAQLEKSRLLSDRFSAERPKGSFSTLEIQRTEQGDSAMYLCASSLGVASGNTDTQYFGPGTRLTVL.

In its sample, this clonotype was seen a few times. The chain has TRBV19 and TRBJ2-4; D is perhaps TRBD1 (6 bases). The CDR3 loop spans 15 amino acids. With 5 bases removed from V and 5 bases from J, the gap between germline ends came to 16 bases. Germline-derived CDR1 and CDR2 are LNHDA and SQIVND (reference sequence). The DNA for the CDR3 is TGTGCCAGTAGTCCCCAAGGGGGAGTTGAAAACATTCAGTACTTC. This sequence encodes CASSPQGGVENIQYF.

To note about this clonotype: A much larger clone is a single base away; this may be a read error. CDR3 region: CASSSPDGTTNTEAFF. The CDR3 DNA follows: TGTGCCAGCAGTTCCCCGGACGGAACTACTAACACTGAAGCTTTCTTT. The chain couples TRBV6-5 to TRBJ1-1; no clear D gene. The length of the CDR3 is 16 residues. Trimming left V 4 bases short and J 2 bases short, with 17 bases between. The germline CDR1 and CDR2 sequences are MNHEY and SVGAGI.

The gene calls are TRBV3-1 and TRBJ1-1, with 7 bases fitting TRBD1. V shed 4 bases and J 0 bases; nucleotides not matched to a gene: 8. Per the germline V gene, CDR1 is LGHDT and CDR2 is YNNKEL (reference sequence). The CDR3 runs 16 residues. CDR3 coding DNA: TGTGCCAGCAGCCCACCGGGACAGATTATGAACACTGAAGCTTTCTTT. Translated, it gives CASSPPGQIMNTEAFF.

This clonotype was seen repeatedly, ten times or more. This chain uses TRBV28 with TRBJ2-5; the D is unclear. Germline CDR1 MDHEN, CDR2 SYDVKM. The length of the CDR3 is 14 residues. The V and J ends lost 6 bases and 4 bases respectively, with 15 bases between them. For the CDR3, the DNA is TGTGCCAGCAGGGCATCGGGCCTCAGAGAGACCCAGTACTTC. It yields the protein CASRASGLRETQYF.

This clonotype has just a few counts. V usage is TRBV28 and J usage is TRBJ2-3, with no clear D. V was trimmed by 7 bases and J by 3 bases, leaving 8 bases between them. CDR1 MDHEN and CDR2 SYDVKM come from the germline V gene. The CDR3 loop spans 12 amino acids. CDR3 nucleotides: TGTGCCAGCACCCGGCGGACAGATACGCAGTATTTT. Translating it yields CASTRRTDTQYF.

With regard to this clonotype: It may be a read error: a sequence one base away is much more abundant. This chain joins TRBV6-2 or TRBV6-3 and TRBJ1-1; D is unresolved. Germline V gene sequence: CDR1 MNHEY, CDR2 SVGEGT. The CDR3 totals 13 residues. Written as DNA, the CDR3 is TGTGCCAGCAGTTACTCGGGCCTCACTGAAGCTTCCTTT. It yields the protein CASSYSGLTEASF.

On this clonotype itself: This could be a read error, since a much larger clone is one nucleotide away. The CDR3, as DNA: TGTGCCAGCTCATCCGGGGACAGGAGGGAAGCTTTCTTT. It codes for CASSSGDRREAFF. V is TRBV18 and J is TRBJ1-1; 8 nucleotides line up with TRBD1. With V trimmed by 5 bases and J by 8 bases, 7 bases remained unmatched. Per germline, CDR1 KGHSH and CDR2 LQKENI. This CDR3 is built from 13 residues. Full variable domain (rest looked up from reference TRBV18 and TRBJ1-1): NAGVMQNPRHLVRRRGQEARLRCSPMKGHSHVYWYRQLPEEGLKFMVYLQKENIIDESGMPKERFSAEFPKEGPSILRIQQVVRGDSAAYFCASSSGDRREAFFGQGTRLTVV.

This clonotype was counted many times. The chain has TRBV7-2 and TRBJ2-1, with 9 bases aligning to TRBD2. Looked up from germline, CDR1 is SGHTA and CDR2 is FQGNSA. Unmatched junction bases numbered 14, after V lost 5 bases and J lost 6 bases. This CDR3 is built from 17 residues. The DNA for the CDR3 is TGTGCCAGCAGCCCCTCCCGTCTAGCGGGAAACTTCAATGAGCAGTTCTTC. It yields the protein CASSPSRLAGNFNEQFF.

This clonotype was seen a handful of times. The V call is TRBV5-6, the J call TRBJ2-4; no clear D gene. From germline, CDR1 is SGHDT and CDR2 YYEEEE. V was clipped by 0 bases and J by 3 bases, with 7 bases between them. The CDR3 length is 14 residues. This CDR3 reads CASSLVSLKNIQYF. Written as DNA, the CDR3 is TGTGCCAGCAGCTTGGTAAGCCTCAAAAACATTCAGTACTTC.

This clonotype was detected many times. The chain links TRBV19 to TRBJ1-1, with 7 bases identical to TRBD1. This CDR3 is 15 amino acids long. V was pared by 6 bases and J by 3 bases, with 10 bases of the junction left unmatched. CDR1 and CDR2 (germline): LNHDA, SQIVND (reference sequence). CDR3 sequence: CASSPRGGADTEAFF. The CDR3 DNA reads TGTGCCAGTAGCCCCCGAGGGGGCGCGGACACTGAAGCTTTCTTT.

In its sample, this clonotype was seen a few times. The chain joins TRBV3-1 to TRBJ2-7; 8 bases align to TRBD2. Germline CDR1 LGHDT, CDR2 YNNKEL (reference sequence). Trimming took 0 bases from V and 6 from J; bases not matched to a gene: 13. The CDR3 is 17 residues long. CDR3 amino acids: CASSQDVGVAGGIEQYF. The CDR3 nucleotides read TGTGCCAGCAGCCAAGATGTGGGGGTGGCGGGGGGTATCGAGCAGTACTTC.

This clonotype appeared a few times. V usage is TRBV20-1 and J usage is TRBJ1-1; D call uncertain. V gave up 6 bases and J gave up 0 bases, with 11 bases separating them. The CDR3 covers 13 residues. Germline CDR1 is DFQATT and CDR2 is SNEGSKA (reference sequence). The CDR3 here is CSAATDLNTEAFF. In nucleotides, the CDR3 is TGCAGTGCCGCGACTGACCTGAACACTGAAGCTTTCTTT.

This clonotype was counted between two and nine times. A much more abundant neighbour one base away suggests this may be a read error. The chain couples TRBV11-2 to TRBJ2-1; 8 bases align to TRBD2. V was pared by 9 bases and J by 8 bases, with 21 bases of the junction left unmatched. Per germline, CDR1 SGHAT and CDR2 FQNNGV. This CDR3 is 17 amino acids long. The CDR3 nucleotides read TGTGCCAGTAGCCCTCGGCCAGCGGGAGAGTCAATCCATGAGCAGTTCTTC. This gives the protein CASSPRPAGESIHEQFF.

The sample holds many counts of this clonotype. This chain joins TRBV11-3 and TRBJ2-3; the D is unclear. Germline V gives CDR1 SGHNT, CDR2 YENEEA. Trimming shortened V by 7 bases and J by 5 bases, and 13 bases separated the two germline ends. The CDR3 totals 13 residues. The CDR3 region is CASTALEGDTQYF. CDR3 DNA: TGTGCCAGCACCGCTCTGGAAGGAGATACGCAGTATTTT. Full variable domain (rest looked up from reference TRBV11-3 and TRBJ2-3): EAGVVQSPRYKIIEKKQPVAFWCNPISGHNTLYWYLQNLGQGPELLIRYENEEAVDDSQLPKDRFSAERLKGVDSTLKIQPAELGDSAVYLCASTALEGDTQYFGPGTRLTVL.

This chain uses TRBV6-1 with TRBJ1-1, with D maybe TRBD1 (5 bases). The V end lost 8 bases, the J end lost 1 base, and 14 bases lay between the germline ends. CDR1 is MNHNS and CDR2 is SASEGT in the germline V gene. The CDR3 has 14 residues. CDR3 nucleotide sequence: TGTGCCAGCGCATCGAGGGGAACGAACACTGAAGCTTTCTTT. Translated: CASASRGTNTEAFF.

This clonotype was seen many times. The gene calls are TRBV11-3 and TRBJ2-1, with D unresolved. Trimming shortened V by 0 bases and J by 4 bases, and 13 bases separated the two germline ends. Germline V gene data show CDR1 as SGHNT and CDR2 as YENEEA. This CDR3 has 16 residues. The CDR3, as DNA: TGTGCCAGCAGCTTAGATGCCCAACCACTATACAATGAGCAGTTCTTC. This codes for CASSLDAQPLYNEQFF.

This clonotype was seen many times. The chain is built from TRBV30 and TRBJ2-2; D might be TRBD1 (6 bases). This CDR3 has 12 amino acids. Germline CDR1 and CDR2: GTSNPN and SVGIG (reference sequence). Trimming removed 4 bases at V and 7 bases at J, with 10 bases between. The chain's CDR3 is CAWTGGGGELFF. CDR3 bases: TGTGCCTGGACTGGGGGCGGCGGGGAGCTGTTTTTT.

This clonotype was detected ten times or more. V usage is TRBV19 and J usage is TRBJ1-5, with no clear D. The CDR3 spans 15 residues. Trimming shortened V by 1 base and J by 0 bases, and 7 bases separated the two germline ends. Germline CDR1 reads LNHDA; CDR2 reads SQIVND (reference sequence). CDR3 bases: TGTGCCAGTAGTATAGTGGACCATAGCAATCAGCCCCAGCATTTT. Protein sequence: CASSIVDHSNQPQHF.

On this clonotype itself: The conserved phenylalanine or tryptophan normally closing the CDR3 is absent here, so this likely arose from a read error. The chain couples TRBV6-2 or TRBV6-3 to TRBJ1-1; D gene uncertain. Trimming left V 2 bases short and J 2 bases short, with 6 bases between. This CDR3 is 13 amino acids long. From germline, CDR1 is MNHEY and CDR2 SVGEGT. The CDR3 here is CASSYVVNTEAFL. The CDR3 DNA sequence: TGTGCCAGCAGTTACGTAGTAAACACTGAAGCTTTCCTT.